Listed below are T cell receptor beta chains from one sample, sequenced in a study of blood T cell repertoires in COVID-19. TCRdb keeps only in-frame clones here, not all; method: immunoSEQ multiplex PCR. In the table there are around 57,000 clones, 85% to 90% of which are singletons. Sample: peripheral blood. The receptors here all came from a human donor with active COVID-19. The donor label of this sample is uncertain. Each CDR3 is given with its conserved first and last residue. Each record gives: V gene, D gene, clone size, J gene, CDR3 protein, CDR3 DNA. A D gene is named only where the DNA matches it firmly. The size of a clone is reported for some rows only, either as once, few or many, or as a class for expanded clones.

>TRBV5-1|TRBD2|.|TRBJ2-5
CASSFSLTGGRPQETQYF
TGCGCCAGCAGCTTTTCCCTAACTGGCGGGAGGCCCCAAGAGACCCAGTACTTC
>TRBV28|.|.|TRBJ2-7
CASSSLSPTRLAYEQYF
TGTGCCAGCAGTTCCTTATCCCCTACCCGACTAGCCTACGAGCAGTACTTC
>TRBV5-1|TRBD1|.|TRBJ2-3
CASRPGQGTDTQYF
TGCGCCAGCAGGCCAGGACAGGGCACAGATACGCAGTATTTT
>TRBV5-1|.|.|TRBJ1-1
CASSLAGGGVTEAFF
TGCGCCAGCAGCTTGGCGGGCGGGGGAGTCACTGAAGCTTTCTTT
>TRBV13|.|.|TRBJ2-4
CASSLRAGAKNIQYF
TGTGCCAGCAGCTTAAGAGCAGGGGCCAAAAACATTCAGTACTTC
>TRBV5-6|.|.|TRBJ2-1
CASSFGTSNEQFF
TGTGCCAGCAGCTTTGGCACATCCAATGAGCAGTTCTTC
>TRBV2|TRBD2|.|TRBJ2-5
CASSPSASGRETQYF
TGTGCCAGCAGCCCCTCGGCTAGCGGCCGAGAGACCCAGTACTTC
>TRBV7-6|TRBD1|.|TRBJ2-6
CASSPEPGQSSGANVLTF
TGTGCCAGCAGCCCGGAACCGGGACAGAGCTCTGGGGCCAACGTCCTGACTTTC
>TRBV28|.|.|TRBJ1-6
CASSLYGGDGINSPLHF
TGTGCCAGCAGTTTATATGGAGGGGATGGTATAAATTCACCCCTCCACTTT
>TRBV5-1|.|.|TRBJ2-3
CASSLDVTSTDTQYF
TGCGCCAGCAGCTTGGATGTTACTAGCACAGATACGCAGTATTTT
>TRBV5-8|.|.|TRBJ1-5
CASRPTLSNQPQHF
TGTGCCAGCAGGCCGACACTTAGCAATCAGCCCCAGCATTTT
>TRBV24-1|.|.|TRBJ2-1
CATSRDTYNEQFF
TGTGCCACCAGCCGGGACACCTACAATGAGCAGTTCTTC
>TRBV11-2|.|once|TRBJ1-2
CASSLDGGNYGYTF
TGTGCCAGCAGCTTAGACGGGGGGAACTATGGCTACACCTTC
>TRBV9|TRBD1|.|TRBJ1-6
CASSVGTGNNSPLHF
TGTGCCAGCAGCGTAGGGACAGGGAACAATTCACCCCTCCACTTT
>TRBV6-4|.|.|TRBJ2-5
CASSDLGGHTLGETQYF
TGTGCCAGCAGTGACCTGGGGGGGCACACCCTGGGAGAGACCCAGTACTTC
>TRBV15|TRBD1|many|TRBJ2-2
CATSRDFGQGNTGELFF
TGTGCCACCAGCAGAGATTTCGGACAGGGAAACACCGGGGAGCTGTTTTTT
>TRBV3-1/TRBV3-2|TRBD1|.|TRBJ1-2
CASSQDLAGGHGYTF
TGTGCCAGCAGCCAAGATCTAGCAGGGGGCCATGGCTACACCTTC
>TRBV6-2/TRBV6-3|.|.|TRBJ1-5
CASSVDSGLPSNQPQHF
TGTGCCAGCAGCGTAGACTCAGGGCTCCCTAGCAATCAGCCCCAGCATTTT
>TRBV19|.|.|TRBJ2-1
CASSIGRLRDEQFF
TGTGCCAGTAGTATAGGGAGGCTTCGCGATGAGCAGTTCTTC
>TRBV9|.|.|TRBJ1-2
CASSPREGDGYTF
TGTGCCAGCAGCCCACGGGAGGGGGATGGCTACACCTTC
>TRBV7-9|.|.|TRBJ2-5
CASSLPLGGPQYF
TGTGCCAGCAGCTTACCCTTAGGGGGTCCCCAGTACTTC
>TRBV3-1/TRBV3-2|TRBD1|.|TRBJ1-2
CASSPSGQGAWGYTF
TGTGCCAGCAGCCCTTCGGGACAGGGGGCGTGGGGCTACACCTTC
>TRBV7-9|.|.|TRBJ1-1
CASSLAGASEAFF
TGTGCCAGCAGCTTAGCAGGGGCGTCTGAAGCTTTCTTT
>TRBV5-6|TRBD2|.|TRBJ2-2
CASSWVLAGGPGELFF
TGTGCCAGCAGCTGGGTACTAGCGGGGGGGCCTGGGGAGCTGTTTTTT
>TRBV5-1|.|few|TRBJ1-2
CASTPGGGNGYTF
TGCGCCAGCACCCCGGGGGGAGGCAATGGCTACACCTTC
>TRBV4-3|.|.|TRBJ2-3
CASSPFLGETASSTDTQYF
TGCGCCAGCAGCCCCTTCCTAGGGGAAACGGCATCTAGCACAGATACGCAGTATTTT
>TRBV15|TRBD1|.|TRBJ2-5
CATSRQLYGQGALETQYF
TGTGCCACCAGCCGACAGCTTTATGGACAGGGGGCTCTTGAGACCCAGTACTTC
>TRBV6-5|.|.|TRBJ2-5
CASQRKETQYF
TGTGCCAGCCAGCGGAAAGAGACCCAGTACTTC
>TRBV28|TRBD1|.|TRBJ1-6
CASSPWGAGGNNSPLHF
TGTGCCAGCAGTCCCTGGGGGGCAGGGGGAAACAATTCACCCCTCCACTTT
>TRBV27|TRBD2|once|TRBJ2-5
CASGLAVETQYF
TGTGCCAGCGGACTAGCGGTAGAGACCCAGTACTTC
>TRBV6-2/TRBV6-3|.|few|TRBJ2-2
CASSPGQGPTTGELFF
TGTGCCAGCAGCCCCGGGCAGGGGCCCACTACCGGGGAGCTGTTTTTT
>TRBV27|TRBD2|.|TRBJ2-1
CASSSPIAGAISSYNEQFF
TGTGCCAGCAGTTCGCCGATAGCGGGAGCGATCAGCTCCTACAATGAGCAGTTCTTC
>TRBV7-7|TRBD1|.|TRBJ2-3
CASSLAGGTGTQYF
TGTGCTAGCAGCTTGGCAGGGGGTACGGGTACGCAGTATTTT
>TRBV28|.|.|TRBJ1-2
CASSGSYGYTF
TGTGCCAGCAGTGGTAGCTATGGCTACACCTTC
>TRBV4-1|TRBD2|once|TRBJ2-3
CASSELAGATDTQYF
TGCGCCAGCAGCGAACTAGCGGGAGCCACAGATACGCAGTATTTT
>TRBV6-6|.|.|TRBJ1-6
CASSYGRDRSPLHF
TGTGCCAGCAGTTACGGGAGGGACCGTTCACCCCTCCACTTT
>TRBV5-4|.|once|TRBJ2-7
CASSLWSHEQYF
TGTGCCAGCAGCCTATGGAGCCACGAGCAGTACTTC
>TRBV27|TRBD1|.|TRBJ2-5
CASSFRGRGTQYF
TGTGCCAGCAGTTTCAGGGGGCGCGGGACCCAGTACTTC
>TRBV4-1|TRBD2|.|TRBJ2-3
CASSQDSASGGAYTQYF
TGCGCCAGCAGCCAAGACTCGGCTAGCGGGGGGGCATATACGCAGTATTTT
>TRBV4-1|TRBD2|.|TRBJ2-7
CASSSVAGGDYEQYF
TGCGCCAGCAGCTCAGTAGCGGGGGGGGACTACGAGCAGTACTTC
>TRBV7-3|.|.|TRBJ2-2
CASSATGSHTGELFF
TGTGCCAGCAGCGCCACAGGTTCCCACACCGGGGAGCTGTTTTTT
>TRBV15|TRBD2|once|TRBJ2-7
CATSKVAGDSYEQYF
TGTGCCACCAGCAAAGTAGCGGGAGACTCCTACGAGCAGTACTTC
>TRBV7-2|TRBD1|.|TRBJ2-3
CASSLVGTGIADTQYF
TGTGCCAGCAGCTTAGTGGGGACAGGGATCGCAGATACGCAGTATTTT